This T cell receptor beta chain originates from a study of beta chain features in type 1 diabetes. Study-level results: The study found moderately but significantly shorter TCRB CDR3s in all four CD4+ subsets of Type 1 diabetes patients. Patients' naive, central memory and regulatory TCRB repertoires appeared more alike than those of healthy donors.

Turning to this clone: What it binds is unknown. Other DNA variants within this sample encode the same CDR3.

A single heparinised blood sample, averaging about 120 mL, was obtained per donor. Sorted CD4+ subsets: naive, central memory, regulatory, stem cell-like memory (CD45RO/CCR7/CD25/CD127/CD95/CD27 panel). This CDR3 has 13 amino acids. The germline CDR1 and CDR2 sequences are SGHRS and YFSETQ. V lost 0 bases and J lost 3, with 7 bases in between. As every portion of the isolated RNA was reverse transcribed, the sequencing read expressed TCRB transcripts. The protocol was immunoSEQ multiplex PCR, while the TCRdb copy is restricted to in-frame clones and leaves out a portion. Of a few hundred thousand clones listed, 10% to 15% are singletons.

Sequencing input: naive CD4+ T cells from blood. The chain recombines TRBV5-1 with TRBJ2-7; a possible D gene is TRBD1 (5 bases). This TCR was sampled from a woman under 30 with type 1 diabetes. CDR3 nucleotide sequence: TGCGCCAGCAGCTTGGGACAGCTCTACGAGCAGTACTTC. Its translation is CASSLGQLYEQYF.